The rows below give T cell receptor beta chains drawn from one sample of a study of T cell repertoires in cytomegalovirus infection. TCRdb recomputed calls from the reads with MiXCR, one row per CDR3 protein. The sample lists approximately 250,000 distinct CDR3 sequences, around 12% occurring once. The sequencing input was PBMCs. These receptors were collected from a human donor in good health (CMV status not recorded). Some clones in this sample may be carry-over from other donors' samples. The CDR3 runs from the conserved cysteine through the conserved F or W. The D gene is left open where the match is weak.

D gene	V gene	J gene	CDR3 protein
NA	TRBV20-1	TRBJ1-2	CSATDGPYYGYTF
TRBD2	TRBV6-4	TRBJ2-5	CASSEISGETQYF
NA	TRBV12-3/TRBV12-4	TRBJ1-1	CASRRPGTVNTEAFF
TRBD1	TRBV6-1	TRBJ2-1	CASRTVTGTGGHNEQFF
NA	TRBV2	TRBJ1-1	CASSQGQSSSAFF
NA	TRBV6-2/TRBV6-3	TRBJ2-1	CASRKLEGGNEQFF
TRBD1	TRBV7-3	TRBJ1-2	CASSLKGDRPSGYTF
NA	TRBV6-2/TRBV6-3	TRBJ2-1	CASNFRANSGNEQFF
TRBD1	TRBV14	TRBJ1-2	CASSQVGGQGKNGYTF
NA	TRBV28	TRBJ2-7	CASSVSIYEQYF
TRBD2	TRBV20-1	TRBJ2-4	CSAPGTSRNIQYF
NA	TRBV6-2/TRBV6-3	TRBJ2-6	CASTLGRAGGANVLTF
TRBD2	TRBV2	TRBJ2-1	CASKRGRFDEQFF
NA	TRBV7-2	TRBJ2-5	CASSAALRQETQYF